The present T cell receptor beta chain was sequenced within a study of early T cells in non-severe SARS-CoV-2 infection. J lost 5 bases, V lost 4 bases, and 9 bases had no gene match. The CDR3 contains 14 residues. Germline-derived CDR1 and CDR2 are SGDLS and YYNGEE. Study-wide findings and caveats: VDJdb matching skewed toward anti-spike CD8 responses, missing private and CD4 specificities.

Individual cDNA molecules carried attached unique molecular identifiers. TCRdb reanalysed the 5' RACE reads using MiXCR and keeps one entry per CDR3 protein. The table has 65,000 to 85,000 distinct CDR3 sequences, 15% to 19% seen once. Notes on this clonotype: The antigen remains undetermined.

Sequencing used whole blood. This clonotype originated in an adult who was a healthcare worker with PCR-confirmed SARS-CoV-2 infection or an uninfected control (not recorded which). The chain recombines TRBV9 with TRBJ2-7, with 7 bases lining up with TRBD2. CDR3 loop: CASSPRTSPHEQYF. As DNA, the CDR3 is TGTGCCAGCAGCCCGCGGACTAGTCCCCACGAGCAGTACTTC.